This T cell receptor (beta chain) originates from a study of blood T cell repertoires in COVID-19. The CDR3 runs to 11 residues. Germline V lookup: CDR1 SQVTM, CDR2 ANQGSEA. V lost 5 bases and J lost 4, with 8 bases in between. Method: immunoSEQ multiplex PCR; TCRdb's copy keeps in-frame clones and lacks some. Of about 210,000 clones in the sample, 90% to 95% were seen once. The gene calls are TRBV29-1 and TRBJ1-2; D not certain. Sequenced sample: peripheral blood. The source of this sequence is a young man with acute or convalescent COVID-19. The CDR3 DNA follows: TGCAGCGTTCTGGGGAGCTATGGCTACACCTTC. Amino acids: CSVLGSYGYTF.